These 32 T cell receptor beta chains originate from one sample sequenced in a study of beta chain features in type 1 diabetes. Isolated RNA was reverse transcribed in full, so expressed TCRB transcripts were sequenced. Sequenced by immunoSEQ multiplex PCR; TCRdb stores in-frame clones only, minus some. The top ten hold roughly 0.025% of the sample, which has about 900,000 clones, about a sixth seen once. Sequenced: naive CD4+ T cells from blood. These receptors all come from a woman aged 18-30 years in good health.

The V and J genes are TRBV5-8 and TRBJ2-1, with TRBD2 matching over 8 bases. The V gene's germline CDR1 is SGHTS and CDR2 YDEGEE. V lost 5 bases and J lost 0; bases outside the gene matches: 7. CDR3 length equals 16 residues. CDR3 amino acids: CASSPRLAPSYNEQFF. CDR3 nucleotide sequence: TGTGCCAGCAGTCCTCGACTAGCGCCCTCCTACAATGAGCAGTTCTTC.

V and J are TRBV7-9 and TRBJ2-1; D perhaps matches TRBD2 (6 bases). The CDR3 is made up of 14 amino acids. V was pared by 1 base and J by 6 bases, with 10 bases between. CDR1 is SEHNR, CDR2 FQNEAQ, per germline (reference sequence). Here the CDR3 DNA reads TGTGCCAGCAGCTTAGGACTAGTGAGCAATGAGCAGTTCTTC. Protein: CASSLGLVSNEQFF.

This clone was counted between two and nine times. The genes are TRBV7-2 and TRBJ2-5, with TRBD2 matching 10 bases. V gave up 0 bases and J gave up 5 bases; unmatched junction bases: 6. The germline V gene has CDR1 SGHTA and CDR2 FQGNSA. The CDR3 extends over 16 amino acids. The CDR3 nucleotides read TGTGCCAGCAGCTTAGCCCTAGCGGGAGTCCGGGAGACCCAGTACTTC. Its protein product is CASSLALAGVRETQYF.

The CDR3 sequence is CSVVLAGAYNEQFF. The CDR3 DNA reads TGCAGCGTTGTGCTAGCGGGGGCTTACAATGAGCAGTTCTTC. The gene calls are TRBV29-1 and TRBJ2-1, with TRBD2 identical over 10 bases. CDR1 and CDR2 (germline): SQVTM, ANQGSEA. The CDR3 spans 14 residues. V shed 4 bases and J 4 bases; nucleotides not matched to a gene: 4.

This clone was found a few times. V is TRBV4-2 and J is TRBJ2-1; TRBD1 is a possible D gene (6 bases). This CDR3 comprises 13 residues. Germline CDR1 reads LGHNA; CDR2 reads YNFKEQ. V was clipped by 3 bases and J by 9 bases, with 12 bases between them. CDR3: CASSHPGEIEQFF. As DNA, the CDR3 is TGTGCCAGCAGCCATCCAGGGGAGATTGAGCAGTTCTTC.

The CDR3 sequence is CAILADTGTKGAEAFF. Written as DNA, the CDR3 is TGTGCCATCCTGGCGGACACTGGGACTAAAGGCGCTGAAGCTTTCTTT. V gene TRBV10-3 combines with J gene TRBJ1-1; D is perhaps TRBD1 (5 bases). The CDR3 is made up of 16 amino acids. Trimming removed 8 bases from V and 6 bases from J, with 25 bases in between. Germline V CDR1 and CDR2: ENHRY, SYGVKD.

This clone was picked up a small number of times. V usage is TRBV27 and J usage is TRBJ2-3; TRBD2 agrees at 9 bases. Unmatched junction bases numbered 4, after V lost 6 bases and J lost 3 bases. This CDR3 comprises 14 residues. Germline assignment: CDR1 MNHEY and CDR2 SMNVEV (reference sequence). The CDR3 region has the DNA TGTGCCAGCAGATTAGCGGGAGTAACAGATACGCAGTATTTT. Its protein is CASRLAGVTDTQYF.

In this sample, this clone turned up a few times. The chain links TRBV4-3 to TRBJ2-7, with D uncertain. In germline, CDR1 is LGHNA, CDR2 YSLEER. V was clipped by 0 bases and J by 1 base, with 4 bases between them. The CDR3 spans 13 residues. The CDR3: CASSQDRSYEQYF. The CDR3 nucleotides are TGCGCCAGCAGCCAAGATCGTTCCTACGAGCAGTACTTC.

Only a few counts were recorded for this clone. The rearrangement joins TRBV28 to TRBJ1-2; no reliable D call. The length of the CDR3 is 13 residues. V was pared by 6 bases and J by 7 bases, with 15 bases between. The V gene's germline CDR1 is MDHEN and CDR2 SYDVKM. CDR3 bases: TGTGCCAGCAGCTTAGTAGGGTTTGGTGGCTACACCTTC. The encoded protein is CASSLVGFGGYTF.

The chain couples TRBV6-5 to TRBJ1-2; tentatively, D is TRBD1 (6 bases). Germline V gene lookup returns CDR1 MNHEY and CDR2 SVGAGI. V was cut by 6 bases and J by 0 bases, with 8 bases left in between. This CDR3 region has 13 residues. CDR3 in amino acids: CASRDSSNYGYTF. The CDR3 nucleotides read TGTGCCAGCAGGGACAGTTCTAACTATGGCTACACCTTC.

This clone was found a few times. The CDR3 loop is CASGGQEDYGYTF. The CDR3 nucleotides read TGTGCCAGCGGGGGACAGGAGGACTATGGCTACACCTTC. V and J are TRBV7-9 and TRBJ1-2; 8 bases are shared with TRBD1. This CDR3 has 13 amino acids. Trimming at V came to 8 bases and at J to 3 bases, leaving 5 bases not matched to a gene. Germline lookup yields CDR1 SEHNR and CDR2 FQNEAQ (reference sequence). The full variable domain, its missing parts supplied by reference TRBV7-9 and TRBJ1-2, is DTGVSQNPRHKITKRGQNVTFRCDPISEHNRLYWYRQTLGQGPEFLTYFQNEAQLEKSRLLSDRFSAERPKGSFSTLEIQRTEQGDSAMYLCASGGQEDYGYTFGSGTRLTVV.

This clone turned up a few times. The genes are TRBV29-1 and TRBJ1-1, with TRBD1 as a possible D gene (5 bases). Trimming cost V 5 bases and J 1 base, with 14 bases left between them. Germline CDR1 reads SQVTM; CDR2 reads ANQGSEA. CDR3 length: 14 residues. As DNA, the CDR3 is TGCAGCGTTCAACCAGGGAGGTGGAACACTGAAGCTTTCTTT. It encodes CSVQPGRWNTEAFF. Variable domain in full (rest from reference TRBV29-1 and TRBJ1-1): SAVISQKPSRDICQRGTSLTIQCQVDSQVTMMFWYRQQPGQSLTLIATANQGSEATYESGFVIDKFPISRPNLTFSTLTVSNMSPEDSSIYLCSVQPGRWNTEAFFGQGTRLTVV.

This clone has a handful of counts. This CDR3 is CSVDPSGSYGYTF. The CDR3 region has the DNA TGCAGCGTTGATCCCTCAGGGAGCTATGGCTACACCTTC. The rearrangement uses TRBV29-1 and TRBJ1-2; tentative D call: TRBD1 (5 bases). Per the germline V gene, CDR1 is SQVTM and CDR2 is ANQGSEA. The V end was cut by 3 bases, the J end by 4 bases, with 12 bases between. The CDR3 sequence is 13 residues long.

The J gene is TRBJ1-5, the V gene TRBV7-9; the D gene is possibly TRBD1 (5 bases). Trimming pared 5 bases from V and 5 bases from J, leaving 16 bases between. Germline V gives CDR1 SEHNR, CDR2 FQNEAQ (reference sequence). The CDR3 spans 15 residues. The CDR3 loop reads CASSPTGGPHQPQHF. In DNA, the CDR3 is TGTGCCAGCAGCCCCACCGGGGGTCCCCATCAGCCCCAGCATTTT.

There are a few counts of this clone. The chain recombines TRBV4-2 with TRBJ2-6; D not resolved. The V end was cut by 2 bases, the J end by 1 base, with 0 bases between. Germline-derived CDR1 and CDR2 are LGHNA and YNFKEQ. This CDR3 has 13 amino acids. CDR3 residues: CASSQSGANVLTF. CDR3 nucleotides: TGTGCCAGCAGCCAATCTGGGGCCAACGTCCTGACTTTC.

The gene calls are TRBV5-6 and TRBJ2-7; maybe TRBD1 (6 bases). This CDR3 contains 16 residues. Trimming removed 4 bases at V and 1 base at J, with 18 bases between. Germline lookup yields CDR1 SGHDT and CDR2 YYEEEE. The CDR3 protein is CASSAIPGQSSYEQYF. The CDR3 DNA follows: TGTGCCAGCAGCGCCATACCCGGACAGTCTTCCTACGAGCAGTACTTC.

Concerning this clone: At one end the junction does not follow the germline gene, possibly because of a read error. The DNA of the CDR3 is TGTGCCCTCAGGGACCAGGAATTT. Protein sequence: CALRDQEF. This sequence joins TRBV10-3 and TRBJ1-4; a possible D gene is TRBD1 (5 bases). The germline V gene encodes CDR1 ENHRY and CDR2 SYGVKD. The CDR3 loop spans 8 amino acids.

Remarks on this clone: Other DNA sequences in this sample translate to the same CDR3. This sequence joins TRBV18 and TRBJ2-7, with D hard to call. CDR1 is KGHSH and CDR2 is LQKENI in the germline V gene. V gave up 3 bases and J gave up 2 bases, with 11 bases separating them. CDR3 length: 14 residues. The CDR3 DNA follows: TGTGCCAGCTCACCGCCAGGCAGGCCCTACGAGCAGTACTTC. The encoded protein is CASSPPGRPYEQYF. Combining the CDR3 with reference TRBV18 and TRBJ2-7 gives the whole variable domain NAGVMQNPRHLVRRRGQEARLRCSPMKGHSHVYWYRQLPEEGLKFMVYLQKENIIDESGMPKERFSAEFPKEGPSILRIQQVVRGDSAAYFCASSPPGRPYEQYFGPGTRLTVT.

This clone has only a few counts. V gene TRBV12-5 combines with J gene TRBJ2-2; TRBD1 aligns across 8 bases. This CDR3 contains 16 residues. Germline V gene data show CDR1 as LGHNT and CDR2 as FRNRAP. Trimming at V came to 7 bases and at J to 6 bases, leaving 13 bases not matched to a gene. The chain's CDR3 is CASAIGQGRVAGELFF. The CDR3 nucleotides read TGTGCTAGTGCCATCGGACAGGGAAGGGTGGCCGGGGAGCTGTTTTTT.

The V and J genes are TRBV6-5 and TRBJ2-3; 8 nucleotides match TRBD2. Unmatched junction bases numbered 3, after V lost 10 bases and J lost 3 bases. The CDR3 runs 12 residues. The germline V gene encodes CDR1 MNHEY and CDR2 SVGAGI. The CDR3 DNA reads TGTGCCACAGCGGGAGTAACAGATACGCAGTATTTT. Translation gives CATAGVTDTQYF.

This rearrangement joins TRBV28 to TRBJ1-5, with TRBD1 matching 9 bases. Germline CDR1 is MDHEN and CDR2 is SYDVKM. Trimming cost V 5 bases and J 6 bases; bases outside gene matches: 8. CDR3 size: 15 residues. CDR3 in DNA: TGTGCCAGCAGTCAGGGACAGGGATGGAGTCAGCCCCAGCATTTT. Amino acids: CASSQGQGWSQPQHF.

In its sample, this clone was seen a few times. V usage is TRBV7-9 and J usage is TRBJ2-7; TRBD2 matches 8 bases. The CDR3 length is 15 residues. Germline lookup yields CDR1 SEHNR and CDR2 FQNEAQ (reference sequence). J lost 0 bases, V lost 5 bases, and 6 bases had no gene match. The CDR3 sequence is CASSDSGTISYEQYF. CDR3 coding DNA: TGTGCCAGCAGCGATAGCGGGACGATCTCCTACGAGCAGTACTTC.

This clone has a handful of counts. The CDR3 spells CASSYFIGTGRETQYF. The CDR3 DNA follows: TGTGCCAGCAGTTATTTCATAGGTACGGGGCGAGAGACCCAGTACTTC. The chain has TRBV6-5 and TRBJ2-5; D may be TRBD1 or TRBD2 (5 bases each). This CDR3 comprises 16 residues. Germline CDR1 MNHEY, CDR2 SVGAGI. The V end lost 3 bases, the J end lost 4 bases, and 18 bases lay between the germline ends.

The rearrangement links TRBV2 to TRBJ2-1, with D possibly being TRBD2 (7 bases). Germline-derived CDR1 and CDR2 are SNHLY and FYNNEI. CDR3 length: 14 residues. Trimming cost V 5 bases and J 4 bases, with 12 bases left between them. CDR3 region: CASSTGRGYNEQFF. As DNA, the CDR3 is TGTGCCAGCAGTACAGGGAGGGGATACAATGAGCAGTTCTTC.

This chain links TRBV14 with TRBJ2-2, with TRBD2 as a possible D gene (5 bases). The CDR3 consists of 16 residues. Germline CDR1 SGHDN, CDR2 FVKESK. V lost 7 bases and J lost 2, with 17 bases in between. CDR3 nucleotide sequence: TGTGCCAGCAAAAAGTATGGACTCTACAACACCGGGGAGCTGTTTTTT. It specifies CASKKYGLYNTGELFF.

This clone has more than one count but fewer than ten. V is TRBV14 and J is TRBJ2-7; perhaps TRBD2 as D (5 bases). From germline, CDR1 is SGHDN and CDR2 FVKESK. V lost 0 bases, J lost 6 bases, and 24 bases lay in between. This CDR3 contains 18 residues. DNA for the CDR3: TGTGCCAGCAGCCAAGATACGTTGGCGGGTACACTTTACGGCGAGCAGTACTTC. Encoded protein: CASSQDTLAGTLYGEQYF.

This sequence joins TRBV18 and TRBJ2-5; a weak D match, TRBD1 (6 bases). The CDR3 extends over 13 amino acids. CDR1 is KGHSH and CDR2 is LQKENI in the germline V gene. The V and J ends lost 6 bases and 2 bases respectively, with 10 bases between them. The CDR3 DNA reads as TGTGCCAGCTCTCAAGGACAGCAAGAGACCCAGTACTTC. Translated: CASSQGQQETQYF.

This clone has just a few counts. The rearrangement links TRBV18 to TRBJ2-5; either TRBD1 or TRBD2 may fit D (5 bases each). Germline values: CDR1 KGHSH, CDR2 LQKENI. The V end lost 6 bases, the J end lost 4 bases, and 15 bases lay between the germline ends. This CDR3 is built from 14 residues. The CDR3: CASSQNRDAETQYF. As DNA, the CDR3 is TGTGCCAGCTCGCAAAACCGGGACGCAGAGACCCAGTACTTC.

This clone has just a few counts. The CDR3 DNA reads TGTGCCAGCAGGCCCGGGTTAAATCAGCCCCAGCATTTT. This translates into CASRPGLNQPQHF. The chain combines TRBV6-6 with TRBJ1-5; D gene ambiguous. The CDR3 is 13 residues long. The V end was cut by 6 bases, the J end by 4 bases, with 10 bases between. The germline V gene has CDR1 MNHNY and CDR2 SVGAGI (reference sequence).

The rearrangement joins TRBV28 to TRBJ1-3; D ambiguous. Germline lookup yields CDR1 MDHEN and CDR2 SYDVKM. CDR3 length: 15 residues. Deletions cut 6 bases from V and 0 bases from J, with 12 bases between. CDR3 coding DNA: TGTGCCAGCAGCTGGACTAACTACTCTGGAAACACCATATATTTT. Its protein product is CASSWTNYSGNTIYF.

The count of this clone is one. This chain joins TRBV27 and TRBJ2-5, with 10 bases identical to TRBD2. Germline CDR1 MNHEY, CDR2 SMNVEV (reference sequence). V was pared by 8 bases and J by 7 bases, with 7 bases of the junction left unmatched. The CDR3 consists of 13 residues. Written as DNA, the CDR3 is TGTGCCAGCCGAAAGCGGGAGGGAGGGACCCAGTACTTC. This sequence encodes CASRKREGGTQYF.

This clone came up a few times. The CDR3 nucleotides read TGTGCCAGCAGTTACTCGGTAGCGGGGTCTGGAAACACCATATATTTT. Protein product: CASSYSVAGSGNTIYF. The V and J genes are TRBV6-6 and TRBJ1-3; the D is unclear. Deletions cut 0 bases from V and 1 base from J, with 10 bases between. CDR1 is MNHNY, CDR2 SVGAGI, per germline (reference sequence). The CDR3 covers 16 residues.